This T cell receptor (beta chain) was retrieved from a study of blood T cells in healthy people across ages. The CDR3 has 15 amino acids. Germline CDR1 reads SNHLY; CDR2 reads FYNNEI. This clonotype turned up a few times. Its antigen is as yet unknown. Using a J-beta primer mix together with a sample-barcoded 5' primer, a second PCR was run for roughly 7 to 11 cycles. With 12 random nucleotides, a template-switch adaptor tagged each individual cDNA molecule. A single record per CDR3 protein comes from TCRdb applying MiXCR to the 5' RACE reads. The sample includes about a million distinct CDR3 sequences, roughly half of them seen just once. Study conclusions and caveats: Age advanced and TCR beta diversity per million T cells fell, roughly linearly.

The clonotype was recovered from a woman aged 55-69 years in good health. Sequencing was done on a sample of blood. This chain joins TRBV2 and TRBJ2-5, with TRBD1 as a possible D gene (7 bases). Matching the DNA end better, TRBJ2-7 makes the J call doubtful. The CDR3 region has the DNA TGTGCCAGCAGGGACCCGACAGGGAGGAACCACGAGCAGTACTTC. Translated, it gives CASRDPTGRNHEQYF.